Listed below are T cell receptor beta chains from one sample, sequenced in a study of blood T cell repertoires in COVID-19. Sequenced by immunoSEQ multiplex PCR; TCRdb stores in-frame clones only, minus some. The sample shows under 200,000 clones, 80% to 90% of them seen only once. The source material was PBMCs or T cells enriched from blood (not recorded which). The receptors come from a woman in her fifties or sixties in a cohort exposed to, infected with or recovered from COVID-19 (not recorded which). Each CDR3 is given with its conserved first and last residue. D genes are given only for firm matches. Clone size is given for some rows only: seen once, a few or many times, or a class if the clone is expanded.

TRBV28	.	TRBD1	TRBJ1-5	TGTGCCAGCAGCTCCGGGACAGGGATGGTTGCGGATCAGCCCCAGCATTTT	CASSSGTGMVADQPQHF
TRBV19	.	.	TRBJ2-3	TGTGCCAGTAGTATGGGCGGGATTCGGGCAGATACGCAGTATTTT	CASSMGGIRADTQYF
TRBV29-1	.	.	TRBJ1-2	TGCAGCGTTGAAGATCGAGCTGCGGGACTCAGAAACTATGGCTACACCTTC	CSVEDRAAGLRNYGYTF
TRBV20-1	once	.	TRBJ2-3	TGCAGTGCTAGTGAGGGACTGATTGACACAGATACGCAGTATTTT	CSASEGLIDTDTQYF
TRBV19	.	.	TRBJ1-1	TGTGCCAGTAGTATCGCCCCAAACACGAACACTGAAGCTTTCTTT	CASSIAPNTNTEAFF
TRBV10-1	once	TRBD2	TRBJ2-3	TGCGCCAGCAGTGTAACTAGCGGGGGCACAGATACGCAGTATTTT	CASSVTSGGTDTQYF
TRBV4-3	.	.	TRBJ1-2	TGCGCCAGCAGCCAAGACGTCGAGGTCGACTATGGCTACACCTTC	CASSQDVEVDYGYTF
TRBV19	.	.	TRBJ2-1	TGTGCCAGTAGTATAGTACTTCTCGGGTACAATGAGCAGTTCTTC	CASSIVLLGYNEQFF
TRBV19	.	.	TRBJ1-3	TGTGCCAGTAGTCCACGCAGGGCTGGAAACACCATATATTTT	CASSPRRAGNTIYF
TRBV4-1	.	.	TRBJ1-1	TGCGCCAGCAGCCAAGATTGGGGCAGGGTTAACACTGAAGCTTTCTTT	CASSQDWGRVNTEAFF
TRBV7-9	.	.	TRBJ1-4	TGTGCCAGCAGCTTAGCCGGGGGGGTGAATGAAAAACTGTTTTTT	CASSLAGGVNEKLFF
TRBV30	.	TRBD1	TRBJ1-6	TGTGCCACGAAAATCGGGACAGGTACACCCCTCCACTTT	CATKIGTGTPLHF
TRBV5-1	.	TRBD1	TRBJ2-6	TGCGCCAGCAGCTTACGGACAGGAACCTCTGGGGCCAACGTCCTGACTTTC	CASSLRTGTSGANVLTF
TRBV6-6	many	.	TRBJ1-3	TGTGCCAGCAGCCCGTATGGAAACACCATATATTTT	CASSPYGNTIYF
TRBV20-1	.	.	TRBJ1-2	TGCAGTGCTAGTCGAGACAGCCTTATCTATGGCTACACCTTC	CSASRDSLIYGYTF
TRBV12-3/TRBV12-4	.	.	TRBJ2-5	TGTGCCAGCAGTTTGAGAGAGACCCAGTACTTC	CASSLRETQYF
TRBV2	.	.	TRBJ2-7	TGTGCCAGCAGTGAACGGCGGGGTTCTATCGAGCAGTACTTC	CASSERRGSIEQYF
TRBV5-1	.	.	TRBJ2-3	TGCGCCAGCAGCTTAATAGCGTCTAGCACAGATACGCAGTATTTT	CASSLIASSTDTQYF
TRBV18	.	TRBD2	TRBJ2-7	TGTGCCAGCTCACCACCTCTCCTAGCGGGCCAAGTTCACCTAGAGCAGTACTTC	CASSPPLLAGQVHLEQYF
TRBV2	.	.	TRBJ1-2	TGTGCCAGCAGTGAAGGGACAGCGAGTAACTATGGCTACACCTTC	CASSEGTASNYGYTF
TRBV28	.	.	TRBJ1-5	TGTGCCAGCAGGGGGTTCCGAGCGGACAGACTTTTTAGCAATCAGCCCCAGCATTTT	CASRGFRADRLFSNQPQHF
TRBV24-1	.	.	TRBJ2-3	TGTGCCACCAGTGATACCAGGGGGGTGACAGATACGCAGTATTTT	CATSDTRGVTDTQYF
TRBV15	.	TRBD1	TRBJ1-2	TGTGCCACCAGCAGGGACAGGGGCGTCTATGGCTACACCTTC	CATSRDRGVYGYTF
TRBV19	few	TRBD1	TRBJ2-7	TGTGCCAGTAGTCCAGGACAGGGGACCTACGAGCAGTACTTC	CASSPGQGTYEQYF
TRBV7-9	many	TRBD2	TRBJ2-7	TGTGCCAGCAGCTCTACAGCGGGAGGGTCCTACGAGCAGTACTTC	CASSSTAGGSYEQYF
TRBV11-2	.	TRBD1	TRBJ2-7	TGTGCCAGCAGCTTTCATGGGACAGGGGTTCCCTACGAGCAGTACTTC	CASSFHGTGVPYEQYF
TRBV7-2	once	TRBD1	TRBJ2-2	TGTGCCAGCAGTTTATCAATCGGACAGGCGAACACCGGGGAGCTGTTTTTT	CASSLSIGQANTGELFF
TRBV25-1	.	.	TRBJ1-6	TGTGCCAGCAGTGGGGTGGGGGGGAGCTCCTATAATTCACCCCTCCACTTT	CASSGVGGSSYNSPLHF
TRBV7-9	.	TRBD2	TRBJ2-1	TGTGCCAGCAGCTTAGCGTGGACTAGCGTTCACAATGAGCAGTTCTTC	CASSLAWTSVHNEQFF
TRBV19	.	TRBD1	TRBJ1-5	TGTGCCAGTAGTAACGACAGGGTCCATCAGCCCCAGCATTTT	CASSNDRVHQPQHF
TRBV5-8	.	TRBD2	TRBJ2-1	TGTGCCAGCAGCTTGTCTAGCGGAAGCTACAATGAGCAGTTCTTC	CASSLSSGSYNEQFF
TRBV7-3	.	.	TRBJ2-3	TGTGCCAGCAGCTTAGCGGGGTTGAAAGATACGCAGTATTTT	CASSLAGLKDTQYF
TRBV18	.	.	TRBJ2-5	TGTGCCAGCTCACCACCGTCCGCGGAGACCCAGTACTTC	CASSPPSAETQYF
TRBV7-2	once	TRBD2	TRBJ2-3	TGTGCCAGCAGCTTAGACACTAGCGGGAGCACAGATACGCAGTATTTT	CASSLDTSGSTDTQYF
TRBV28	.	.	TRBJ2-7	TGTGCCAGCAGTTTAACCCCTACCTACGAGCAGTACTTC	CASSLTPTYEQYF
TRBV28	.	.	TRBJ1-5	TGTGCCAGCAGCTCCGTCGGGAGGAAAGCCCAGCATTTT	CASSSVGRKAQHF
TRBV2	.	TRBD1	TRBJ2-2	TGTGCCAGCAGTGAAAGGGGGCGATCCGCCGGGGAGCTGTTTTTT	CASSERGRSAGELFF
TRBV28	.	.	TRBJ2-5	TGTGCCAGCAGTTTTCAAGGGGTAGAGACCCAGTACTTC	CASSFQGVETQYF
TRBV18	.	TRBD1	TRBJ2-2	TGTGCCAGCTCACAAGGACAGGGGAGCACCGGGGAGCTGTTTTTT	CASSQGQGSTGELFF
TRBV11-3	.	.	TRBJ2-5	TGTGCCAGCAGCTACCCACAGGGGACCCAGTACTTC	CASSYPQGTQYF
TRBV5-8	.	.	TRBJ2-2	TGTGCCAGCAGCAAACTGCGGGGGCTCGGCACCGGGGAGCTGTTTTTT	CASSKLRGLGTGELFF
TRBV6-6	once	TRBD2	TRBJ2-1	TGTGCCAGCAGGACCACTAGCGGGAGAGAGCATGAGCAGTTCTTC	CASRTTSGREHEQFF
TRBV2	.	.	TRBJ2-1	TGTGCCAGCAGTCTATACTACAATGAGCAGTTCTTC	CASSLYYNEQFF
TRBV2	.	.	TRBJ2-3	TGTGCCAGCGGTACAGGTGTAGATACGCAGTATTTT	CASGTGVDTQYF
TRBV4-2	.	TRBD1	TRBJ1-6	TGTGCCAGCAGCCACATTCCGGGACAGCAAAATTCACCCCTCCACTTT	CASSHIPGQQNSPLHF
TRBV19	.	.	TRBJ2-7	TGTGCCAGTAGCAGGGGATCTCGTGGGCTTACCTACGAGCAGTACTTC	CASSRGSRGLTYEQYF
TRBV19	.	TRBD1	TRBJ2-7	TGTGCCAGTAGCTCGACAGGGGTAGCCTACGAGCAGTACTTC	CASSSTGVAYEQYF
TRBV4-1	few	TRBD2	TRBJ2-7	TGCGCCAGCAGCCAAGATCGGCTTAGCGGGAGGGCCTACGAGCAGTACTTC	CASSQDRLSGRAYEQYF
TRBV7-9	.	TRBD1	TRBJ2-7	TGTGCCAGCAGCCCAGGGGGCCTCTACGAGCAGTACTTC	CASSPGGLYEQYF
TRBV5-1	.	.	TRBJ1-1	TGCGCCAGCAGCCAGACAGCGAACACTGAAGCTTTCTTT	CASSQTANTEAFF
TRBV4-1	.	TRBD1	TRBJ2-2	TGCGCCAGCAGCCGAGGGGACAGCAACACCGGGGAGCTGTTTTTT	CASSRGDSNTGELFF
TRBV5-6	.	TRBD1	TRBJ1-4	TGTGCCAGCAGCGAACTACAGGGGGCTAATGAAAAACTGTTTTTT	CASSELQGANEKLFF
TRBV4-3	.	TRBD2	TRBJ2-3	TGCGCCAGCAGCGCAACCCTCACTAGCGGGGGCCGCACAGATACGCAGTATTTT	CASSATLTSGGRTDTQYF